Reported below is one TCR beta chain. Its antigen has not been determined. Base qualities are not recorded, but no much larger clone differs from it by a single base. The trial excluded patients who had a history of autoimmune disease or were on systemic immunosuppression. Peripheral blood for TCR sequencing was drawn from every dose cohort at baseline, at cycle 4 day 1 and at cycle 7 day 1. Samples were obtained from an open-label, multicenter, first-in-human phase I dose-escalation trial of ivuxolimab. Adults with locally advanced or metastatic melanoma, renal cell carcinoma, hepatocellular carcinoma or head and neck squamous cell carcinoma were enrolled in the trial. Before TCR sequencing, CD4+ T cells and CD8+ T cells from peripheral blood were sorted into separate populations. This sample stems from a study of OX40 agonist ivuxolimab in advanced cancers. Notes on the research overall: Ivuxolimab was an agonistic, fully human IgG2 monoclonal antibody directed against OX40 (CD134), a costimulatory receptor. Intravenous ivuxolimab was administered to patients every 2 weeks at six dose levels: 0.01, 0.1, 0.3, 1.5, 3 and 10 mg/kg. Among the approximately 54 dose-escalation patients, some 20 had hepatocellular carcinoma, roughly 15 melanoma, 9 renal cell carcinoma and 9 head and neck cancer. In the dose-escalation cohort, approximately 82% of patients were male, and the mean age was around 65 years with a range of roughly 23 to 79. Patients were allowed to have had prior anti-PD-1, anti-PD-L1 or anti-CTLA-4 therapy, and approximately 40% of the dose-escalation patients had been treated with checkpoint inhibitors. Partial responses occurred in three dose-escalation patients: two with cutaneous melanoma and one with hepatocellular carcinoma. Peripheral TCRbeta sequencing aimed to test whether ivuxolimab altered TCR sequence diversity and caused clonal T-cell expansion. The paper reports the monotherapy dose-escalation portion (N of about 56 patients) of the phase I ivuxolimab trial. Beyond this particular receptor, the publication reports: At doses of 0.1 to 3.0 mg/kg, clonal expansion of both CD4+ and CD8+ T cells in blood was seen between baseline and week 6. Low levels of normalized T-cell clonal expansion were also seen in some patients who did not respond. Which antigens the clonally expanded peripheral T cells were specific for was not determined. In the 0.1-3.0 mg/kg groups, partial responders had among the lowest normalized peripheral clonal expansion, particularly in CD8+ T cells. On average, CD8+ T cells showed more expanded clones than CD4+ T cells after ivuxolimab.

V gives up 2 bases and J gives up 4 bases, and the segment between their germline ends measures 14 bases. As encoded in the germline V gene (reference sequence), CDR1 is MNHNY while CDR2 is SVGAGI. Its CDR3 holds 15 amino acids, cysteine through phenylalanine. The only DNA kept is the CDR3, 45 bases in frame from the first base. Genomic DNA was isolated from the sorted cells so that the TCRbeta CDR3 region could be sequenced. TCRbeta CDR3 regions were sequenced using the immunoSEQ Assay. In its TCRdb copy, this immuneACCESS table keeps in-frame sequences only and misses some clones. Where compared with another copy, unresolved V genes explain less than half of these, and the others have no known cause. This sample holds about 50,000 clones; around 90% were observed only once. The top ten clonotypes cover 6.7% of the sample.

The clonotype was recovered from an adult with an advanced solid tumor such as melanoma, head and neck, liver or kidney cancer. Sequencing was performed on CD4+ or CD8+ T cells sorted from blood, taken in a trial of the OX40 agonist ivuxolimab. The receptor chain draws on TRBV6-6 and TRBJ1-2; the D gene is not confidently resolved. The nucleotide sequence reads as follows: TGTGCCAGCAGTTACCCGTGGGGAGACGGCTATGGCTACACCTTC. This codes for CASSYPWGDGYGYTF.